This note documents a single T cell receptor (beta chain) sequence. Its antigen is not identified. Germline CDR1 DFQATT, CDR2 SNEGSKA (reference sequence). V lost 3 bases, J lost 7 bases, and 14 bases stayed unmatched. This CDR3 is built from 18 residues. As for time point: newly diagnosed GD, antithyroid drugs for less than 3 months. Extracted RNA from PBMCs served as the source of the TCR library. The entry originates in a study of regulatory T cells in long-lasting Graves disease. Arm-PCR with iRepertoire HTBI primers amplified the CDR3 regions for these TCR beta libraries. TCRdb re-called the multiplex PCR reads through MiXCR, storing one row per CDR3 protein. The sample lists approximately 350,000 distinct CDR3 sequences, roughly 10% occurring once. General study findings and limits: With a small sample size, accuracy may have been reduced.

The same sample was also used in a study of T cells in Graves' hyperthyroidism and ophthalmopathy. That work adds: On the basis of clinical symptoms, serum thyroxine and TRAb, thyroid ultrasound and orbital computed tomography, diagnoses were made. Using the HTBI primer set, a first-round RT-PCR was run on the TCR CDR3. Most thyroid-expanded clonotypes above 0.001 were also found in blood.

The sequencing used peripheral blood mononuclear cells (PBMCs), collected at new diagnosis, from a patient treated with antithyroid drugs. The V and J genes are TRBV20-1 and TRBJ2-1, with 14 bases lining up with TRBD2. This receptor was taken from a woman aged 18-35 years with Graves disease. CDR3: CSARGGGLAGGSLNEQFF. For the CDR3, the DNA is TGCAGTGCTAGGGGAGGAGGACTAGCGGGGGGCAGTCTTAATGAGCAGTTCTTC.